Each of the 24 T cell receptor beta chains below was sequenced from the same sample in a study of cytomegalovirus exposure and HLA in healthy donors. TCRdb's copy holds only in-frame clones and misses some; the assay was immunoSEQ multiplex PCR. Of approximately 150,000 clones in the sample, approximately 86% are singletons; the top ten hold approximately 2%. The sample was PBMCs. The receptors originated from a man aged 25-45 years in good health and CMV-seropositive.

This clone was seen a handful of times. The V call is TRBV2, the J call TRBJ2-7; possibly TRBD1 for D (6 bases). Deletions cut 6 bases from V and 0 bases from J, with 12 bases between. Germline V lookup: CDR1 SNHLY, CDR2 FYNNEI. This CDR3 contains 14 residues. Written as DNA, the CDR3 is TGTGCCAGCAGGGGGACAAGTAACTCCTACGAGCAGTACTTC. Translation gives CASRGTSNSYEQYF.

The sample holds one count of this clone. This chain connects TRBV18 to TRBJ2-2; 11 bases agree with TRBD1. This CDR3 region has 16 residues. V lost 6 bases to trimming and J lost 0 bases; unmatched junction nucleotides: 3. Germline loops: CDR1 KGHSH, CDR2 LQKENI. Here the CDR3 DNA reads TGTGCCAGCTCGTGGGACAGGGGGTCGAACACCGGGGAGCTGTTTTTT. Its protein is CASSWDRGSNTGELFF.

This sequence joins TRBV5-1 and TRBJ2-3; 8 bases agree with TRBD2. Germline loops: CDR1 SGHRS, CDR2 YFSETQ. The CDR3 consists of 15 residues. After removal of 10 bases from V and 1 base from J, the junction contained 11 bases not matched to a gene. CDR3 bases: TGCGCCTGCTCGATAGCGGGGTTAGGCACAGATACGCAGTATTTT. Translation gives CACSIAGLGTDTQYF.

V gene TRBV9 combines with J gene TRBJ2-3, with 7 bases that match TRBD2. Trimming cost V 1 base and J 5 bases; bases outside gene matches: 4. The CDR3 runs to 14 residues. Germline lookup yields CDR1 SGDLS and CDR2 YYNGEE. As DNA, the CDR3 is TGTGCCAGCAGCGTACGGGGGGAGGGAGATACGCAGTATTTT. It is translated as CASSVRGEGDTQYF.

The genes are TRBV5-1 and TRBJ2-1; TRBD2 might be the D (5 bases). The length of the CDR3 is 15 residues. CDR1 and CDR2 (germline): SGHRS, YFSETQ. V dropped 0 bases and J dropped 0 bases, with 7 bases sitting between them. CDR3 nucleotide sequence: TGCGCCAGCAGCTTGGCGGGGTCCTCCTACAATGAGCAGTTCTTC. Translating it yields CASSLAGSSYNEQFF.

CDR3 in amino acids: CSVAPQMNTEAFF. In DNA, the CDR3 is TGCAGCGTTGCCCCGCAGATGAACACTGAAGCTTTCTTT. The chain employs TRBV29-1 and TRBJ1-1; D is uncertain. CDR1 SQVTM and CDR2 ANQGSEA come from the germline V gene. The CDR3 is made up of 13 amino acids. The V gene lost 4 bases and the J gene lost 0 bases, with 9 bases spanning the gap.

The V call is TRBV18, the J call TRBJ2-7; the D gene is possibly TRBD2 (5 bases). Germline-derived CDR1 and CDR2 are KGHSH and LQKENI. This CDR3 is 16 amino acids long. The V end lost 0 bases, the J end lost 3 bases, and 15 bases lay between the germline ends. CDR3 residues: CASSPPYGGLNYEQYF. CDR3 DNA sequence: TGTGCCAGCTCACCACCCTACGGAGGCCTAAACTACGAGCAGTACTTC. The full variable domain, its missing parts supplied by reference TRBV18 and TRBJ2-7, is NAGVMQNPRHLVRRRGQEARLRCSPMKGHSHVYWYRQLPEEGLKFMVYLQKENIIDESGMPKERFSAEFPKEGPSILRIQQVVRGDSAAYFCASSPPYGGLNYEQYFGPGTRLTVT.

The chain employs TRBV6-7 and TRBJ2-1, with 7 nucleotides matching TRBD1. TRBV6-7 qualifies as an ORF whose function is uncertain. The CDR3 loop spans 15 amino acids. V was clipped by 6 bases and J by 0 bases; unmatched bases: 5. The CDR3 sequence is CASSDRVSSYNEQFF. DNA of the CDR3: TGTGCCAGCAGCGACAGGGTAAGCTCCTACAATGAGCAGTTCTTC.

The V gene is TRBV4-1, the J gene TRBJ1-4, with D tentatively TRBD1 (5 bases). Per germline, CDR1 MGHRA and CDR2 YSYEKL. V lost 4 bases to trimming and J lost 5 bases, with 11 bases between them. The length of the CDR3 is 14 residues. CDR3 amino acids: CASSPGTLNEKLFF. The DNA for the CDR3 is TGCGCCAGCAGCCCCGGGACTTTAAATGAAAAACTGTTTTTT.

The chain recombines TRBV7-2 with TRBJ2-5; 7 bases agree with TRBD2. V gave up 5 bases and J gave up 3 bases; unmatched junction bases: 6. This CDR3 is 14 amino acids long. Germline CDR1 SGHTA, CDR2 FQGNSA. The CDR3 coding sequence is TGTGCCAGCAGCCCGACGACTAGCAAAGAGACCCAGTACTTC. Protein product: CASSPTTSKETQYF.

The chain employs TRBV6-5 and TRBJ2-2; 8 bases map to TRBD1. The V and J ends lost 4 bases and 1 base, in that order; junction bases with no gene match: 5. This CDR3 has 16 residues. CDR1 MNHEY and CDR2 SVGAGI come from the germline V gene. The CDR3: CASSSQDRGNTGELFF. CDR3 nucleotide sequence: TGTGCCAGCAGTTCCCAAGACAGGGGGAACACCGGGGAGCTGTTTTTT.

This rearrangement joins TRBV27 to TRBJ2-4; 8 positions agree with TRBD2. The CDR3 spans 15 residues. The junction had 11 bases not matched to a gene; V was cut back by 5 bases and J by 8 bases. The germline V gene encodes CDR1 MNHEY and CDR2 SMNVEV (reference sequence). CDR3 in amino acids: CASSIQPGLEDIQYF. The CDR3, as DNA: TGTGCCAGCAGTATACAGCCGGGACTAGAGGACATTCAGTACTTC.

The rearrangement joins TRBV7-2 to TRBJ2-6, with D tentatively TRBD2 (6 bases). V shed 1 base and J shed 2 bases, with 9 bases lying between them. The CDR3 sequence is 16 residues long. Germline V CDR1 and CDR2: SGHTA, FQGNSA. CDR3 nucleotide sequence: TGTGCCAGCAGCTTAGGGACGGGGGCTGGGGCCAACGTCCTGACTTTC. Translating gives CASSLGTGAGANVLTF.

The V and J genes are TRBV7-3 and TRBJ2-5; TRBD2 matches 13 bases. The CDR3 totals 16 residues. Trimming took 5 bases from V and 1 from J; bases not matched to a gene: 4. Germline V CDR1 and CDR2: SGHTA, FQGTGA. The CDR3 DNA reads TGTGCCAGCAGCCCCGGGACTAGCGGGGCCCAAGAGACCCAGTACTTC. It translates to CASSPGTSGAQETQYF.

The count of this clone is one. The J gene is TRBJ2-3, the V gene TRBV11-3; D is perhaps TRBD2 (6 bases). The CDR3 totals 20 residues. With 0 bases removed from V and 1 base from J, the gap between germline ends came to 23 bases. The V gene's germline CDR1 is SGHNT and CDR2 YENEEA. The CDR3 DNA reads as TGTGCCAGCAGCTTAGAGACTAGTCCGCCTTTCCAAAAGGGCACAGATACGCAGTATTTT. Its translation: CASSLETSPPFQKGTDTQYF.

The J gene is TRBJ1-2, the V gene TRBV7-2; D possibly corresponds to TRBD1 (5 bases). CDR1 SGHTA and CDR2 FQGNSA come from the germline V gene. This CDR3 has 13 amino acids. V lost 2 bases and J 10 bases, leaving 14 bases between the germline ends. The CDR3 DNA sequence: TGTGCCAGCAGCTTACCAGGGAGGGGCTACTACACCTTC. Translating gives CASSLPGRGYYTF.

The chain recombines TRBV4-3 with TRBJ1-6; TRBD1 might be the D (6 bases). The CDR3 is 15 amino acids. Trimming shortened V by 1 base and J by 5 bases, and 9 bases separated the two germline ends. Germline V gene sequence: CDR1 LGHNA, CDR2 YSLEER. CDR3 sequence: CASSQGTEDNSPLHF. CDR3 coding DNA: TGCGCCAGCAGCCAAGGGACAGAGGATAATTCACCCCTCCACTTT.

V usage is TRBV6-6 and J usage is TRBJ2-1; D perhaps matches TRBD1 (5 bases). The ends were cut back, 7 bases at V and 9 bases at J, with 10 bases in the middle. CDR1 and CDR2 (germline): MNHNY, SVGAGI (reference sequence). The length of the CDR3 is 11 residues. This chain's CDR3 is CASTERGEQFF. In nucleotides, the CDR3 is TGTGCCAGCACAGAAAGGGGTGAGCAGTTCTTC.

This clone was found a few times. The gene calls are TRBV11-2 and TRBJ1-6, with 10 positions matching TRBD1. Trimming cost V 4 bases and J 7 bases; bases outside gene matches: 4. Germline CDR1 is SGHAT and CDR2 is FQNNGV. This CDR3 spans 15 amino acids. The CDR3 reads CASSYKGQGNSPLHF. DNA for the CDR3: TGTGCCAGCAGCTACAAGGGACAGGGGAATTCACCCCTCCACTTT.

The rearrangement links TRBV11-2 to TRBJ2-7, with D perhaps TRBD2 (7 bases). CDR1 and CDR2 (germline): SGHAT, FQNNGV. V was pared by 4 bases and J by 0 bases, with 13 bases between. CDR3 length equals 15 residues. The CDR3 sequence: CASSSGRGLSYEQYF. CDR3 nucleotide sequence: TGTGCCAGCAGCTCCGGGCGGGGGCTCTCCTACGAGCAGTACTTC.

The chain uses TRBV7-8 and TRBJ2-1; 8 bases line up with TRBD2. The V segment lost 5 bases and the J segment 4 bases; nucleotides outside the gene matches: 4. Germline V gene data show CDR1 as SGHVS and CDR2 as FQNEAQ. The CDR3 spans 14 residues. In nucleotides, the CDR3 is TGTGCCAGCAGCCGTAGCGGGGTATACAATGAGCAGTTCTTC. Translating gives CASSRSGVYNEQFF.

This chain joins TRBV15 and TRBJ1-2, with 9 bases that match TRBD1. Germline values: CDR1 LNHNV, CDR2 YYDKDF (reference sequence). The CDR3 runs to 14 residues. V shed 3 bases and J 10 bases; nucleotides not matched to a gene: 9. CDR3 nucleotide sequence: TGTGCCACCAGCAGTAACAGGGGGCTGGGCCCCTACACCTTC. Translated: CATSSNRGLGPYTF.

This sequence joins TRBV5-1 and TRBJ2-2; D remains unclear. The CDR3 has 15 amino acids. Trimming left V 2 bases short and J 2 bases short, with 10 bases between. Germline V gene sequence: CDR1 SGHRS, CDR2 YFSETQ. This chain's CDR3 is CASSLNSLNTGELFF. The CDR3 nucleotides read TGCGCCAGCAGCTTAAACAGCTTAAACACCGGGGAGCTGTTTTTT.

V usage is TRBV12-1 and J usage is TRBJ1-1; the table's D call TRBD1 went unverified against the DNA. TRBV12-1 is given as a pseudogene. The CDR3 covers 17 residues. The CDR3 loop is CASSSTGGGRLYPEAFF. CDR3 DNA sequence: TGTGCCAGCAGCTCGACAGGGGGCGGCCGCCTCTATCCTGAAGCTTTCTTT.